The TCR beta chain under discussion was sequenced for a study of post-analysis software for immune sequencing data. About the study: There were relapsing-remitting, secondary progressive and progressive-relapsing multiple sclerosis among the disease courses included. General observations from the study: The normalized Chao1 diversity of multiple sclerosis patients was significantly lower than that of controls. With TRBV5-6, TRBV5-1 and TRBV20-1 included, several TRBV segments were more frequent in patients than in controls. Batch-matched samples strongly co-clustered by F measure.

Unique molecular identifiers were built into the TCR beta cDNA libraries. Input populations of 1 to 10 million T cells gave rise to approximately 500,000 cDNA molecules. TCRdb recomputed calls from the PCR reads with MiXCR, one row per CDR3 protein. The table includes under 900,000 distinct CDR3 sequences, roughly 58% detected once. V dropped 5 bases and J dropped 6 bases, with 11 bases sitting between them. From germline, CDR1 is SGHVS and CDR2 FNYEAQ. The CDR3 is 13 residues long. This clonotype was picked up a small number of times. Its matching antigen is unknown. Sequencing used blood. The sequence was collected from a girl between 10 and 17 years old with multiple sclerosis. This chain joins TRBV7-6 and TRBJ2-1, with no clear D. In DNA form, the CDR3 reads TGTGCCAGCAGCCTAGGGCCGAGCAATGAGCAGTTCTTC. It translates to CASSLGPSNEQFF.